This TCR beta chain was obtained from a study of blood T cell repertoires in COVID-19 (dated by TCRdb to about 2020). About the full investigation: Samples from collaborators originated in the United States, Italy and Spain and spanned both the acute and convalescent phases of COVID-19. Samples came from the ongoing ImmuneRACE study (first 160 participants) plus 1,254 subjects from 6 global collaborators. The prospective study material was composed of cDNA or gDNA derived from T cells, B-cell-depleted T cells, or PBMCs. The dataset comprised deeply sampled blood TCRbeta repertoires from subjects exposed to, actively infected with, or recovered from COVID-19. Where HLA class I and class II types were available, the types were taken from metadata supplied by the sample provider, not from assay-based typing. The repertoires were made available in a free public database intended to serve as a resource for research on the immune response to SARS-CoV-2. The sample metadata nearly always contained a de-identified subject ID, COVID-19 status, age in years and sex.

On this clone: Its antigen is currently not known. Qualities for individual bases were not recorded, and no much larger clone is one base off.

TCRbeta CDR3 regions were amplified from genomic DNA using the immunoSEQ Assay, a bias-controlled multiplex PCR. In the paper's pipeline: The number of nucleated cells in each sample was estimated by amplification of reference gene primers within the assay. Sequence reads were collapsed and filtered to measure the absolute abundance of every unique TCRbeta CDR3 rearrangement. For each sample, productive Simpson clonality was calculated as the square root of Simpson's diversity index across productive rearrangements. TCRdb re-hosts the immuneACCESS table, in-frame sequences only. Its copies lack some clones; in the studies checked, an unresolved V gene accounts for under half of them, and the cause for the rest is not known. V and J calls and clone size are those listed in that table; D and trimming were worked out from the DNA. This sample is represented by around 140,000 clones; 80% to 90% of them were singletons. The ten largest clones add up to less than 4.5% of the sample.

The paper's findings and limits, for the study overall: How much clinical and demographic metadata was included differed by source and by participant, and the metadata was provided uncurated.

In the prospective study, participants were about 18 to 95 years old, resided in about two dozen geographic areas of the United States, and were enrolled through a virtual design. Cohort assignment in the prospective study relied on participant-reported clinical history from a screening survey and a study questionnaire. Recovered participants in ImmuneRACE Cohort 3 were defined by two consecutive negative NP/OP PCR tests, clearance by a healthcare professional, or resolution of symptoms. In the prospective study, mobile phlebotomists collected whole blood, serum and a nasopharyngeal or oropharyngeal swab from each participant. Additional blood draws and questionnaires over an approximately 2-month period could optionally be provided by prospective study participants. Before DNA extraction, blood samples from the prospective study were shipped at room temperature or frozen. Sample: PBMCs or T cells enriched from blood (not recorded which). The source of this sequence is a man in his fifties or sixties who had recovered from COVID-19.

The base sequence is TGTGCCAGCAGCAAGGGCCTGAGGGCTGAAGCTTTCTTT. This gives the protein CASSKGLRAEAFF. The chain is assembled from TRBV5-4 and TRBJ1-1, with the D gene too uncertain to name. Taken from cysteine to phenylalanine, the CDR3 has 13 residues. Only the CDR3 DNA is retained, 39 bases long and in frame from the first base. Between the V and J ends, shortened by 4 bases and 6 bases respectively, the junction contains 13 bases. In the germline V gene (reference sequence), CDR1 corresponds to SGHNT and CDR2 to YYREEE.